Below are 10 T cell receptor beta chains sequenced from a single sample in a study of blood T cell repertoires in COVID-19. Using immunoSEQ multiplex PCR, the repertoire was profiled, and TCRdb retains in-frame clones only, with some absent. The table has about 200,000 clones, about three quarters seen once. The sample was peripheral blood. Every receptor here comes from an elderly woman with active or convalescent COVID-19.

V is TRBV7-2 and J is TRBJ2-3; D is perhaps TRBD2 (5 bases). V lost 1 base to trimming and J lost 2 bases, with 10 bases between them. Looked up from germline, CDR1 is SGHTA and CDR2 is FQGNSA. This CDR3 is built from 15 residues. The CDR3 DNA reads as TGTGCCAGCAGCTTAGGACGGGGTCCCACAGATACGCAGTATTTT. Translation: CASSLGRGPTDTQYF.

The CDR3 sequence: CASSYAGAYEQYF. In DNA form, the CDR3 reads TGTGCCAGCAGTTACGCGGGTGCCTACGAGCAGTACTTC. This chain links TRBV6-2 or TRBV6-3 with TRBJ2-7; D may be TRBD2 (5 bases). Looked up from germline, CDR1 is MNHEY and CDR2 is SVGEGT. V lost 2 bases and J lost 2, with 7 bases in between. This CDR3 spans 13 amino acids.

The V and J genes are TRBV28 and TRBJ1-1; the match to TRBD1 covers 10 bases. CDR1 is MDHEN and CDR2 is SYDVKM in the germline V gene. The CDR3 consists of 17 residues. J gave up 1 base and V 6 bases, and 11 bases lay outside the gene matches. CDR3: CASRPAGQGKGNTEAFF. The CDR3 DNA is TGTGCCAGCAGACCCGCGGGACAGGGGAAGGGGAACACTGAAGCTTTCTTT.

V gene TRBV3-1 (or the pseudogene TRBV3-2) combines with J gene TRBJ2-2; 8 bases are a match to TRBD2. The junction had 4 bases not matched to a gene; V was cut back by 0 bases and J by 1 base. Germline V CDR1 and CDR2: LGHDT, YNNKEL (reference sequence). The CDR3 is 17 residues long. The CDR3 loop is CASSQDRSGGNTGELFF. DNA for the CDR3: TGTGCCAGCAGCCAAGATAGAAGCGGGGGGAACACCGGGGAGCTGTTTTTT.

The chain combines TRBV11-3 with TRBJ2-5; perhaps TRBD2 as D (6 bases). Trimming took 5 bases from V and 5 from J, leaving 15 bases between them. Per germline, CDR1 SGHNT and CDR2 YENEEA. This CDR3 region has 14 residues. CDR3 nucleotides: TGTGCCAGCAGCCCCGGAGGGGCACTGGAGACCCAGTACTTC. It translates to CASSPGGALETQYF.

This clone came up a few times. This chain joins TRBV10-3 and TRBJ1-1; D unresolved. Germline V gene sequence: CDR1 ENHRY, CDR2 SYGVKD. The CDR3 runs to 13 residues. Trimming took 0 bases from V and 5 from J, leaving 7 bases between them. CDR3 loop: CAISESTGTEAFF. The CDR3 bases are TGTGCCATCAGTGAGTCGACGGGAACTGAAGCTTTCTTT.

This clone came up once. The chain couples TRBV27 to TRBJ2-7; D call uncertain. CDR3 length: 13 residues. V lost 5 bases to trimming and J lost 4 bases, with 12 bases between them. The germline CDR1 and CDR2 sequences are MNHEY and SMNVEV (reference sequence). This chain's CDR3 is CASSVAKTYEQYF. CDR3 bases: TGTGCCAGCAGTGTAGCTAAAACATACGAGCAGTACTTC.

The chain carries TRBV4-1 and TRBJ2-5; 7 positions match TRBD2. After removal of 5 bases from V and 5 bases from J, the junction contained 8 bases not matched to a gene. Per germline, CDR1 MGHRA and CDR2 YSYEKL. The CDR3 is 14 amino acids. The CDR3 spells CASSYPQRGETQYF. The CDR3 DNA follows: TGCGCCAGCAGCTATCCGCAGCGGGGTGAGACCCAGTACTTC.

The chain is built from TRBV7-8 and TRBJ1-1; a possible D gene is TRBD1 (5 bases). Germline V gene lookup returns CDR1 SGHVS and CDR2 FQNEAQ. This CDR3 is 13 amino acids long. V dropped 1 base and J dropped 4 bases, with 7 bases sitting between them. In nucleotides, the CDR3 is TGTGCCAGCAGCTTAGGTCAGGGCACTGAAGCTTTCTTT. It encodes CASSLGQGTEAFF.

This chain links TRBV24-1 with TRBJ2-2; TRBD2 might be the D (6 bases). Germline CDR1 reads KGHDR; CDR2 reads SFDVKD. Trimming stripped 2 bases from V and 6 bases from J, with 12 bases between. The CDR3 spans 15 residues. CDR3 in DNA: TGTGCCACCAGTGATTCCGGGACTTTCTCCGGGGAGCTGTTTTTT. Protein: CATSDSGTFSGELFF.